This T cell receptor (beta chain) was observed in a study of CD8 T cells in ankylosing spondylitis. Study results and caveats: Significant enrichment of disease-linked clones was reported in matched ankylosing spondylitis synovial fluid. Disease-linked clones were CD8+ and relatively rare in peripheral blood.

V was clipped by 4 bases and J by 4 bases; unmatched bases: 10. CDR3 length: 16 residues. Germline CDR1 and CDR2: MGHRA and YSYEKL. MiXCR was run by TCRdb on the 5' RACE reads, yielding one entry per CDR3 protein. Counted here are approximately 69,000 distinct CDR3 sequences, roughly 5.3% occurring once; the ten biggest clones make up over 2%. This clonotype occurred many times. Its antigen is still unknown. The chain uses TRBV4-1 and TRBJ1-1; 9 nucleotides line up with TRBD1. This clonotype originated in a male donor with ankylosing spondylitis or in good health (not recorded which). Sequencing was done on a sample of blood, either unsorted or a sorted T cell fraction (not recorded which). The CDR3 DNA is TGCGCCAGCAGCCGCCAGGACAGGGGATATGGCACTGAAGCTTTCTTT. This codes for CASSRQDRGYGTEAFF.